This T cell receptor beta chain appears in the sequencing data of a study of Ad26.COV2.S vaccination and SARS-CoV-2 variants. Points from the study as a whole: Higher spike-specific TCR breadth was found in vaccine recipients than in placebo recipients. Placebo recipients and vaccine recipients were similar in non-spike TCR breadth.

As for treatment: 15 to 20 received Ad26.COV2.S at low or high dose, single or two shots; roughly 5 received placebo; per-sample allocation not given. Vaccine and placebo recipients were sampled on day 63 after the first injection. An adult donor aged 18-55 years was enrolled in Boston. This clone was counted a single time. As yet, its antigen is unknown. Profiling relied on immunoSEQ multiplex PCR, and the TCRdb table lists in-frame clones only, not all of them. The sample includes roughly 270,000 clones, around 87% of them seen just once. Looked up from germline, CDR1 is SEHNR and CDR2 is FQNEAQ (reference sequence). The CDR3 covers 13 residues. V lost 1 base and J 6 bases, leaving 8 bases between the germline ends.

The rearrangement links TRBV7-9 to TRBJ2-3; D ambiguous. Sequenced material: peripheral blood, taken in a trial of Ad26.COV2.S vaccine versus placebo. This TCR was sampled from a person aged 18 to 65 who received the Ad26.COV2.S COVID-19 vaccine or a placebo. CDR3 residues: CASSLEFADTQYF. Here the CDR3 DNA reads TGTGCCAGCAGCTTAGAATTTGCCGATACGCAGTATTTT.